This T cell receptor (beta chain) was identified in a study of technical replicates of blood from several donors (dated by TCRdb to about 2017). CDR1 and CDR2 are drawn from the germline V gene: SQVTM, ANQGSEA. At the junction V is shortened by 6 bases and J by 4 bases; bases outside the gene matches: 3. The CDR3 runs 12 residues from the cysteine to the phenylalanine. Just CDR3 DNA is preserved here, 36 bases in frame from base 1. This clone was counted between two and nine times. There is no known antigen for this receptor. Per-base qualities were not stored, and no clone one base away is much larger. The library relied on the immunoSEQ multiplex PCR assay. TCRdb's version of the immuneACCESS table is confined to in-frame rearrangements and falls short of the full clone set. An unresolved V gene accounts for under half of the shortfall where checked; the remainder is of unknown origin. The sample contains 65,000 to 85,000 clones, about 92% of them found a single time. The ten largest clones take up about 0.36% of the sample.

The source is a human donor in good health. The sequenced material came from T cells isolated from PBMCs. Recombination joined TRBV29-1 with TRBJ1-1, with 9 bases in between that match TRBD1. The CDR3 region reads CSVMTGGTEAFF. Read as DNA, the sequence is TGCAGCGTCATGACAGGGGGCACTGAAGCTTTCTTT.